The present T cell receptor beta chain was sequenced within a study of cytomegalovirus exposure and HLA in healthy donors. Across the study: HLA-typed donors were the source of 83 million or so unique TCRs held in an early data release.

In the PCR, 60 Vbeta and 13 Jbeta primers were used. Repertoires were generated with immunoSEQ multiplex PCR, while TCRdb's copy carries only in-frame clones and drops some. Found here are some 130,000 clones, about 70% of them singletons; the top ten hold 2% to 2.5%. This clone has a single count. The CDR3 runs to 15 residues. V gave up 1 base and J gave up 2 bases, with 9 bases separating them. The germline CDR1 and CDR2 sequences are SGHVS and FNYEAQ. The sequenced sample consisted of PBMCs. The origin of this receptor is a woman aged 55-69 years in good health and CMV-seropositive. The rearrangement uses TRBV7-6 and TRBJ2-1, with unresolved D. DNA for the CDR3: TGTGCCAGCAGCTTAGTCACAAACACCTACAATGAGCAGTTCTTC. The encoded protein is CASSLVTNTYNEQFF.